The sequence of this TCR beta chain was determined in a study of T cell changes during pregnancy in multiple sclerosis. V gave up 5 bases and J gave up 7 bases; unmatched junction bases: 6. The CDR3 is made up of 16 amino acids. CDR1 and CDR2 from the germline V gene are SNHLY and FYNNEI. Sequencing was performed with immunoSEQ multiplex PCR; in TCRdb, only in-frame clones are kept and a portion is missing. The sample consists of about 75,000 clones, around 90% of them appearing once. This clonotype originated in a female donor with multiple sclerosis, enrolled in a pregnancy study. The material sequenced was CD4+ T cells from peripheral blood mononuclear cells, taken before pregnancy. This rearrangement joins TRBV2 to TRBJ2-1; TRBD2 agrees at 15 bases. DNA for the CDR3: TGTGCCAGCAGTCTATCCGGGACTAGCGGGAGGAATGAGCAGTTCTTC. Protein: CASSLSGTSGRNEQFF. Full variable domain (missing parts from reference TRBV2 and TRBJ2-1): EPEVTQTPSHQVTQMGQEVILRCVPISNHLYFYWYRQILGQKVEFLVSFYNNEISEKSEIFDDQFSVERPDGSNFTLKIRSTKLEDSAMYFCASSLSGTSGRNEQFFGPGTRLTVL.